The entry that follows covers one T cell receptor beta chain sequence. Its specific antigen is unknown. Per-base quality was not reported, and no clone a single base away is much larger than it. This sample was taken from a study of cytomegalovirus exposure and HLA in healthy donors (dated by TCRdb to 2016 to 2017). Concerning the study at large: An earlier analysis of 587 of the donors reported under 300 Gb of sequence data and 117 million unique TCR beta sequences obtained from about 179 million T cells. An early release that covered about 600 HLA-typed donors contained around 330 gigabases of sequencing data and about 84 million unique TCR sequences. Of the roughly 400 genotyped donors, less than 85% were placed in the genetic ancestry cluster associated with self-reported Caucasian donors. The study aimed to test whether cataloging public T cell receptors could reveal signatures of past pathogen exposure. The study profiled the T cell repertoires of approximately 700 subjects by immunosequencing and related them to cytomegalovirus serostatus. A separate validation cohort of 100 to 150 different subjects was used in addition to the 666-subject first cohort. To predict cytomegalovirus infection status, the study brought together high-throughput TCR immunosequencing, statistical association of individual TCRs with disease status, and machine learning. A later analysis re-examined previously published TCR beta repertoires from around 670 donors and added high-resolution HLA genotyping to investigate patterns of TCR occurrence. In the later analysis, no new phenotypic data were used to find candidate immune exposures; instead, reliance was placed on TCR beta sequences and their occurrence across donors. An earlier analysis of 587 of the donors used high-throughput TCR beta sequencing to judge whether each TCR beta V gene segment behaved as functional or pseudogenic. Donor age, sex, ethnicity and CMV serostatus were compiled alongside the repertoire data. In a later genetic analysis, genome-wide SNP genotypes for about three fifths of the roughly 670 donors were used, and that subset was treated as a discovery cohort. Every repertoire in the discovery cohort had been generated on one and the same sequencing platform. HLA typing included class I and class II loci at four-digit resolution. The number of donors typed differed by locus, with roughly 629-640 for A, B, C, DRB1 and DQB1, roughly 520 for DQA1, under 610 for DPA1, and 450 to 480 for DPB1. Roughly five DR-DQ haplotypes were handled as single units for association and clustering, since linkage in the cohort was strong. Among roughly 370 genotyped donors of the cohort, an average of about 240,000 unique TCR beta nucleotide sequences were sequenced per donor, around 20% of them non-productive. Study-wide findings and limitations: A later genetic analysis reported fewer N-insertions in productive TCRs among donors in an Asian-associated ancestry cluster than the roughly 690-donor mean. Compared with equally common non-associated chains, HLA-associated TCR beta chains in a later analysis were more clonally expanded and had lower generation probabilities. According to the authors, the approach could potentially be generalized to other disease states and immunological phenotypes. In a later analysis, several top co-occurrence clusters were reported to appear linked to parvovirus B19, influenza, CMV and Epstein-Barr virus. V-gene and J-gene trimming of TCR beta chains was associated with a missense DCLRE1C variant in a later genetic analysis, and the association was replicated in an independent cohort. CMV serostatus was the only immune exposure information available for the cohort. Because HLA typing was missing for some donors at each locus, association tests included only the typed subset. Broadly in line with IMGT annotations, most TCR beta V segments showed up in productive rearrangements about 90% or about 30% of the time in an earlier analysis of about 500 of the donors. A cluster of highly shared sequence variants was judged likely to represent a technical artifact of the sequencing pipeline. A later analysis found that most CMV-associated TCR beta chains appeared HLA-restricted, with HLA associations seemingly driven largely by CMV exposure. Assigning TCR associations to individual alleles was difficult when HLA alleles, especially DR and DQ, strongly co-occurred. Specific HLA alleles were associated with 15,000 to 20,000 TCR beta sequences at a false discovery rate of 0.05 in a later analysis. A further reported finding was that TCR beta sequences accurately predicted the HLA-A and HLA-B alleles for most subjects in the first cohort. In the study, some 160 TCR beta chains were listed as associated with cytomegalovirus. In this cohort, only TCR beta chains were sequenced, and detectable features were limited by the absence of alpha or paired-chain data. Roughly uniform sequencing depth across donors was assumed in presence/absence analyses, although this assumption may not hold. Cytomegalovirus status was reported to be diagnosed by the classifier with high specificity and sensitivity in both the original and validation cohorts. Because counts were too low, roughly 17 rarely observed V segments, including chromosome 9 orphons, were left out of the earlier analysis of 587 of the donors. Most TCR sequences were seen in very few donors, while some public TCRs were found in many individuals. In a later analysis, the rate of TCR association differed among HLA loci, with DRB1 alleles having the most associated TCRs and HLA-C alleles having the fewest. Linkage disequilibrium might explain the correlated functional status among segregating V segments, but an unknown experimental factor could not be excluded. A few of the identified cytomegalovirus-associated TCR beta chains were confirmed in vitro to be specific for cytomegalovirus antigens.

Library construction relied on the immunoSEQ multiplex PCR assay. For the multiplex PCR, a mixture combining 60 forward primers for TCR Vbeta segments and 13 reverse primers for TCR Jbeta segments was used. The CDR3 region of rearranged TCR beta genes was amplified from genomic DNA with a multiplex PCR assay. The Illumina HiSeq System was used to sequence the amplified TCR beta libraries as 87-base-pair reads. The paper's data handling went like this. In a later analysis, approximately 74 million unique TCR beta chains were counted across the approximately 670 repertoires, and roughly 10 million of these chains were shared by at least two donors. To remove PCR and sequencing errors, raw reads were error-corrected and collapsed into unique sequences using a nearest-neighbor algorithm that merged closely related sequences. Alignment of CDR3 sequences to IMGT reference sequences was used to assign V, D and J gene segments. For a sequence to be retained, a match of at least six nucleotides to both a V gene segment and a J gene segment was required. A rearrangement was called productive if the CDR3 had no stop codons and remained in frame with V and J, and every other rearrangement was called non-productive. Following IMGT convention, CDR3 was defined as the stretch from the second conserved V-encoded cysteine to the conserved J-encoded phenylalanine. The earlier analysis of approximately 590 of the donors excluded any sequence lacking an unambiguous match to a single V gene segment. An earlier analysis of fewer than 650 of the donors classified V segments as functional when productive rearrangements were above 56.7% and as segregating when the standard deviation between donors was above 5%. A statistical classification framework was built for diagnosing cytomegalovirus status from the catalog of TCR beta chain sequences. A later analysis assigned V and J genes by comparing TCR nucleotide sequences with IMGT/GENE-DB human TR gene sequences. In a later analysis, CDR3 sequences and most-parsimonious VDJ recombination scenarios were assigned using the TCRdist pipeline. In a later analysis, each TCR beta chain was defined by its CDR3 amino acid sequence together with its V-gene family, and reads lacking a unique V-gene family were excluded. To address suspected cross-contamination and a sequencing artifact, a later analysis removed some 620 highly shared, low-generation-probability nucleotide sequences. For each public chain, a later analysis derived a clonal expansion index from normalized ranks of inferred template counts within each repertoire. A later analysis computed generation probabilities with a VDJ recombination model fitted to out-of-frame rearrangements, and checked the results against IGoR. In a later analysis, hypergeometric tests were used to score TCR-TCR, TCR-HLA and TCR-CMV co-occurrence, with a repertoire-size bias correction applied to TCR pairs. To estimate false discovery rates, a later analysis permuted the HLA or CMV assignments 20 times. In a later analysis, co-occurring TCRs were grouped using DBSCAN, with TCRdist sequence similarity added in when clustering inside HLA-allele-positive subsets. Co-occurrence clustering excluded repertoires with fewer than 30,000 or more than 120,000 public chains, plus five with anomalous nucleotide sharing. Drawn from immuneACCESS, this table holds only the in-frame rearrangements with V and J called that TCRdb kept. Clones are partly lost; checked studies trace under half to an unresolved V gene and leave the rest unexplained. V, J and clone size are those of that table, while D and trimming were read from the DNA. Recorded for this sample are over 95,000 clones; approximately 67% of them occurred a single time. The leading ten clones occupy 8% to 10% of the sample.

The cohort comprised approximately 700 healthy bone marrow donors. Cohort members were all nominally healthy when sampled, although unrecorded immune exposures were likely present. The donor tested CMV seropositive and was one of the 289 seropositive cohort members. A peripheral blood sample was provided by each donor, and peripheral blood mononuclear cells were used for TCR beta sequencing. Genomic DNA extraction from the blood cell samples was performed with the Qiagen DNeasy Blood Extraction Kit. Sequencing input: PBMCs. The TCR originated in a man younger than 35 in good health and CMV-seropositive.

The CDR3 amino acid sequence is: CASSPTGTGELFF. The bases read TGTGCCAGCTCACCCACGGGCACCGGGGAGCTGTTTTTT. The sequence links TRBV18 to TRBJ2-2; no D gene can be assigned with confidence. V loses 3 bases of germline sequence and J loses 4 bases, and the interval between the two ends is 6 bases. Including the terminal cysteine and phenylalanine, the CDR3 comprises 13 residues. The only DNA kept is the CDR3, 39 bases in frame from the first base. Via the germline V gene, CDR1 is KGHSH and CDR2 LQKENI.